A selection of T cell receptor beta chains follows, all from one sample in a study of low-dose radiotherapy and immunotherapy resistance in tumors. TCRdb called the reads again in MiXCR, with one record for every CDR3 protein. Of tens of thousands of distinct CDR3 sequences listed, 15% to 20% were seen once; the top ten hold approximately 2.8%. The sequencing used PBMCs, collected before treatment. The origin of the receptors is a male donor with prostate cancer. The CDR3 runs from the conserved cysteine through the conserved F or W. D genes are given only for firm matches. Some rows mark clone size as missing; the rest say once, few, many or name a class of expanded clone.

J	size	D	V	DNA	CDR3
TRBJ2-3	many	TRBD2	TRBV3-1	TGTGCCAGCAGCCCATTGACTAGCGGCACAGATACGCAGTATTTT	CASSPLTSGTDTQYF
TRBJ2-7	.	TRBD1	TRBV6-2/TRBV6-3	TGTGCCAGCAGTGACCCGGGACAGGGATACGAGCAGTACTTC	CASSDPGQGYEQYF
TRBJ1-2	many	TRBD1	TRBV28	TGTGCCAGCAGGCTTCAGGGGGCTTCGGGCTACACCTTC	CASRLQGASGYTF
TRBJ2-1	many	.	TRBV6-5	TGTGCCAGCGGTGTCGGGCGGGGTGAGCAGTTCTTC	CASGVGRGEQFF
TRBJ2-3	many	TRBD2	TRBV5-1	TGCGCCAGCAGCCCGGGTACTAGCGGACGTGATACGCAGTATTTT	CASSPGTSGRDTQYF
TRBJ1-5	many	.	TRBV4-1	TGCGCCAGCAGCCAAGACGGGGACCAGCCCCAGCATTTT	CASSQDGDQPQHF
TRBJ2-1	many	.	TRBV20-1	TGCAGTGCTCCGTTACCTAATGAGCAGTTCTTC	CSAPLPNEQFF
TRBJ1-6	many	TRBD1	TRBV5-4	TGTGCCAGCAGCTCAGGGACAGGGACCTCTCTCGAATCACCCCTCCACTTT	CASSSGTGTSLESPLHF
TRBJ2-1	many	.	TRBV20-1	TGCAGTGCTAGAGAGGAAAGATACAATGAGCAGTTCTTC	CSAREERYNEQFF
TRBJ2-7	many	.	TRBV4-1	TGCGCCAGCAGCCAAGATAACAAGAACTCCTACGAGCAGTACTTC	CASSQDNKNSYEQYF
TRBJ2-2	many	TRBD1	TRBV11-2	TGTGCCAGCAGCTCGCTACAGGGGAGCCTTAACACCGGGGAGCTGTTTTTT	CASSSLQGSLNTGELFF
TRBJ2-7	many	TRBD2	TRBV29-1	TGCAGCGTGGGACTAGCGGGGGGGTACGAGCAGTACTTC	CSVGLAGGYEQYF
TRBJ2-1	many	TRBD2	TRBV27	TGTGCCAGCAGCACCCTAGCGGGGGGGCGAGGGAGCTCCTACAATGAGCAGTTCTTC	CASSTLAGGRGSSYNEQFF
TRBJ1-2	many	.	TRBV7-8	TGTGCCAGCAGCCCCTGGACAACCTCTAACTATGGCTACACCTTC	CASSPWTTSNYGYTF
TRBJ2-1	.	TRBD1	TRBV30	TGTGCCGGCCAACAGGGGCAGTTATACAATGAGCAGTTCTTC	CAGQQGQLYNEQFF
TRBJ2-3	many	TRBD2	TRBV7-9	TGTGCCAGCAGCCACCAGGGACTAGCGGTCAGGACTAGCACAGATACGCAGTATTTT	CASSHQGLAVRTSTDTQYF
TRBJ2-5	many	TRBD1	TRBV12-5	TGTGCTAGTGGAACCGGGACAGGTAGAGTGGAGACCCAGTACTTC	CASGTGTGRVETQYF
TRBJ2-1	many	TRBD1	TRBV11-1	TGTGCCAGCACTCTTTCTCCGGGACAGGGACACAATGAGCAGTTCTTC	CASTLSPGQGHNEQFF
TRBJ2-3	few	TRBD2	TRBV20-1	TGCAGTGCTAGAATGGCGGGGGGGCCAGATACGCAGTATTTT	CSARMAGGPDTQYF
TRBJ1-2	many	.	TRBV18	TGTGCCAGCTCACCAGGGCAGGACTATGGCTACACCTTC	CASSPGQDYGYTF